The rows below give T cell receptor beta chains drawn from one sample of a study of early T cells in non-severe SARS-CoV-2 infection. Each CDR3 protein is one row after TCRdb ran MiXCR on the 5' RACE reads. The table records around 62,000 distinct CDR3 sequences, less than 5% of them present only once. The sample comprised whole blood. These receptors came from an adult who was a healthcare worker with PCR-confirmed SARS-CoV-2 infection or an uninfected control (not recorded which). Both conserved end residues are part of each CDR3. D genes are given only for firm matches. Only some rows state a clone size, as once, few, many or a class for expanded clones.

>.|TRBV27|TRBJ1-3|many
CASSFSGYGNTIYF
TGTGCCAGCAGTTTTTCGGGATATGGAAACACCATATATTTT
>TRBD2|TRBV5-1|TRBJ2-3|.
CASSFSGVGDTQYF
TGCGCCAGCAGCTTCAGCGGGGTTGGAGATACGCAGTATTTT
>.|TRBV29-1|TRBJ1-1|many
CSVVRPLNTEAFF
TGCAGCGTTGTTCGTCCACTGAACACTGAAGCTTTCTTT
>.|TRBV12-3/TRBV12-4|TRBJ1-5|many
CASSRTESNQPQHF
TGTGCCAGCAGCAGGACAGAAAGCAATCAGCCCCAGCATTTT
>.|TRBV20-1|TRBJ2-5|few
CSAIIEETQYF
TGCAGTGCTATAATCGAAGAGACCCAGTACTTC
>TRBD1|TRBV18|TRBJ1-6|many
CASSPLGQGGNSPLHF
TGTGCCAGCTCACCACTAGGACAGGGAGGAAATTCACCCCTCCACTTT
>.|TRBV7-2|TRBJ1-2|.
CASKGRNEFYGYTF
TGTGCCAGCAAGGGACGGAACGAATTCTATGGCTACACCTTC
>TRBD1|TRBV27|TRBJ1-2|many
CASSPGTGDYGYTF
TGTGCCAGCAGCCCTGGGACAGGGGACTATGGCTACACCTTC
>TRBD2|TRBV10-3|TRBJ2-7|many
CAIRAGGYEQYF
TGTGCCATAAGAGCGGGGGGCTACGAGCAGTACTTC
>TRBD2|TRBV20-1|TRBJ2-5|.
CSASREGIQETQYF
TGCAGTGCTAGCCGGGAGGGAATTCAAGAGACCCAGTACTTC
>.|TRBV20-1|TRBJ2-3|many
CSARDVLGLDTQYF
TGCAGTGCTAGAGATGTACTAGGTCTGGATACGCAGTATTTT
>.|TRBV29-1|TRBJ1-1|many
CSASPRDPSYLGLADTEAFF
TGCAGCGCCTCGCCGCGGGACCCCTCCTATCTCGGGTTAGCGGACACTGAAGCTTTCTTT
>.|TRBV29-1|TRBJ2-3|many
CSVGGPKEGTDTQYF
TGCAGCGTTGGAGGCCCCAAAGAAGGCACAGATACGCAGTATTTT
>.|TRBV7-2|TRBJ1-3|few
CASSPWTGSSGNTIYF
TGTGCCAGCAGCCCTTGGACCGGGAGCTCTGGAAACACCATATATTTT
>.|TRBV20-1|TRBJ1-1|many
CSARAQVYMNTEAFF
TGCAGTGCTAGAGCTCAGGTCTACATGAACACTGAAGCTTTCTTT
>TRBD1|TRBV29-1|TRBJ2-7|many
CSVKIANRGYYEQYF
TGCAGCGTCAAGATAGCGAACAGGGGCTACTACGAGCAGTACTTC
>.|TRBV7-3|TRBJ2-3|many
CASSFGLAQDTQYF
TGTGCCAGCAGCTTCGGGCTAGCCCAAGATACGCAGTATTTT
>.|TRBV7-6|TRBJ1-6|many
CASSTYVGPLHF
TGTGCCAGCAGTACCTACGTGGGACCCCTCCACTTT
>TRBD2|TRBV6-6|TRBJ2-7|many
CASSYLPGLAGGEQYF
TGTGCCAGCAGTTACCTACCGGGACTAGCGGGAGGCGAGCAGTACTTC
>.|TRBV20-1|TRBJ1-2|.
CSARVRYGYTF
TGCAGTGCTAGAGTACGCTATGGCTACACCTTC
>TRBD1|TRBV20-1|TRBJ1-3|many
CSASDRGSPAGWRNTIYF
TGCAGTGCTTCGGACAGGGGGTCTCCCGCGGGGTGGAGAAACACCATATATTTT
>.|TRBV7-2|TRBJ2-7|few
CASSSLSRMGYEQYF
TGTGCCAGCAGCTCCCTCTCCCGTATGGGCTACGAGCAGTACTTC
>.|TRBV7-2|TRBJ1-2|.
CASSPRAERYGYTF
TGTGCCAGCAGCCCGAGGGCGGAGCGCTATGGCTACACCTTC
>TRBD2|TRBV19|TRBJ2-2|many
CASSISGTRYTGELFF
TGTGCCAGTAGTATTAGCGGGACCCGATACACCGGGGAGCTGTTTTTT
>.|TRBV14|TRBJ1-2|many
CASSQTRTGTYGYTF
TGTGCCAGCAGCCAGACCAGAACAGGGACCTATGGCTACACCTTC
>TRBD1|TRBV20-1|TRBJ1-6|few
CSARVGQGLGPLHF
TGCAGTGCTAGAGTAGGACAGGGTCTGGGACCCCTCCACTTT
>.|TRBV4-2|TRBJ2-7|few
CASSQDYGESYEQYF
TGTGCCAGCAGCCAAGACTACGGGGAATCCTACGAGCAGTACTTC
>.|TRBV7-9|TRBJ1-3|.
CASSLFGAGNTIYF
TGTGCCAGCAGCTTATTTGGGGCTGGAAACACCATATATTTT
>.|TRBV11-2|TRBJ1-1|.
CASNTIGAGATEAFF
TGTGCCAGCAACACTATCGGGGCGGGAGCCACTGAAGCTTTCTTT
>TRBD1|TRBV29-1|TRBJ2-7|many
CSVLIRTGDGGNEQYF
TGCAGCGTACTCATTCGGACAGGGGATGGGGGAAACGAGCAGTACTTC
>.|TRBV7-8|TRBJ2-3|.
CASSPQTDTQYF
TGTGCCAGCAGCCCCCAAACAGATACGCAGTATTTT
>.|TRBV28|TRBJ2-7|.
CASRMTGTRSSYEQYF
TGTGCCAGCAGAATGACCGGGACCCGGAGCTCCTACGAGCAGTACTTC
>.|TRBV6-5|TRBJ2-2|many
CASSSYHGELFF
TGTGCCAGCAGTAGTTATCACGGGGAGCTGTTTTTT
>.|TRBV25-1|TRBJ2-3|many
CASSDFGADTQYF
TGTGCCAGCAGTGATTTCGGGGCAGATACGCAGTATTTT
>TRBD1|TRBV30|TRBJ2-7|many
CAWNPRGRGHEQYF
TGTGCCTGGAACCCAAGGGGGCGCGGCCACGAGCAGTACTTC
>TRBD1|TRBV6-1|TRBJ2-3|many
CAISRDSTSTDTQYF
TGTGCCATTTCCCGGGACAGTACTAGCACAGATACGCAGTATTTT
>.|TRBV10-3|TRBJ2-2|many
CAISEGADTGELFF
TGTGCCATCAGTGAGGGGGCGGACACCGGGGAGCTGTTTTTT
>.|TRBV18|TRBJ1-5|few
CASSPDGYNSNQPQHF
TGTGCCAGCTCACCAGACGGATACAATAGCAATCAGCCCCAGCATTTT
>.|TRBV5-6|TRBJ2-7|.
CASSLRRGSYEQYF
TGTGCCAGCAGCCTCCGGAGGGGATCCTACGAGCAGTACTTC
>.|TRBV20-1|TRBJ1-1|many
CSARGTVEFEAFF
TGCAGTGCTAGAGGGACAGTAGAGTTCGAAGCTTTCTTT
>TRBD1|TRBV18|TRBJ1-2|many
CASSPRFGQDTKNYGYTF
TGTGCCAGCTCACCACGTTTTGGACAGGACACCAAAAACTATGGCTACACCTTC
>TRBD1|TRBV5-5|TRBJ2-5|many
CASSLDRGFRETQYF
TGTGCCAGCAGCTTGGACAGGGGGTTTCGGGAGACCCAGTACTTC
>.|TRBV2|TRBJ1-2|many
CASSDPINGYTF
TGTGCCAGCAGTGACCCGATCAATGGCTACACCTTC
>.|TRBV28|TRBJ2-1|many
CASGDEQFF
TGTGCCAGCGGCGATGAGCAGTTCTTC
>TRBD1|TRBV5-1|TRBJ2-7|.
CASSTGQGSYEQYF
TGCGCCAGCAGCACGGGACAGGGATCCTACGAGCAGTACTTC
>.|TRBV10-3|TRBJ2-6|.
CAIKNRDTPSGANVLTF
TGTGCCATCAAGAATAGGGACACCCCCTCTGGGGCCAACGTCCTGACTTTC
>.|TRBV30|TRBJ2-7|many
CAWRKTALSYEQYF
TGTGCCTGGAGAAAGACAGCCCTCTCCTACGAGCAGTACTTC
>.|TRBV7-3|TRBJ2-1|few
CASSLATTNEQFF
TGTGCCAGCAGCTTAGCGACGACCAATGAGCAGTTCTTC
>.|TRBV5-1|TRBJ2-7|many
CASSLDGVLYEQYF
TGCGCCAGCAGCTTGGACGGAGTCTTATACGAGCAGTACTTC
>.|TRBV10-3|TRBJ1-4|few
CAISDPFGGPEKLFF
TGTGCCATCAGTGACCCTTTCGGGGGGCCTGAAAAACTGTTTTTT
>.|TRBV24-1|TRBJ2-2|few
CATSDLGHRNTGELFF
TGTGCCACCAGTGATTTAGGACACCGAAACACCGGGGAGCTGTTTTTT
>TRBD1|TRBV3-1|TRBJ2-1|.
CASSRHSGQGGSNEQFF
TGTGCCAGCAGCCGCCATTCAGGACAGGGGGGTTCCAATGAGCAGTTCTTC
>TRBD2|TRBV12-5|TRBJ2-3|.
CASATSSGVSDTQYF
TGTGCTAGTGCCACGTCTAGCGGGGTCTCAGATACGCAGTATTTT